This paragraph reports one T cell receptor beta chain. What it binds is not known. The data were produced by immunoSEQ multiplex PCR, yet TCRdb's version contains in-frame clones alone and is incomplete. The sample includes about 400,000 clones, around nine tenths of them seen just once. This sample is drawn from a study of Ad26.COV2.S vaccination and SARS-CoV-2 variants. Study in general: By the intramuscular route, Ad26.COV2.S was given once, or twice 56 days apart. Study results and caveats: Analyses of TCR breadth and depth may have underestimated total T cell responses. Considerable breadth of spike-specific CD8+ and CD4+ T cell responses has reportedly been documented following vaccination.

Stated treatment: about 20 received Ad26.COV2.S at low or high dose, single or two shots; about 5 received placebo; per-sample allocation not given. On day 63 after the first injection, vaccine and placebo recipients gave samples. Vaccine was an Ad26 vector expressing Wuhan-strain SARS-CoV-2 spike. Looked up from germline, CDR1 is MDHEN and CDR2 is SYDVKM. CDR3 size: 18 residues. Between the trimmed V and J ends, which lost 7 bases and 2 bases, there was a span of 26 bases. J is TRBJ1-2 and V is TRBV28, with D possibly matching TRBD1 (6 bases). This material consisted of peripheral blood, taken in a trial of Ad26.COV2.S vaccine versus placebo. This receptor was taken from a person between 18 and 65 years old who received the Ad26.COV2.S COVID-19 vaccine or a placebo. This chain's CDR3 is CASKSFLVGPQGNYGYTF. The CDR3 bases are TGTGCCAGCAAATCCTTCCTCGTCGGGCCTCAGGGGAACTATGGCTACACCTTC.